This TCR beta chain is drawn from a study of cytomegalovirus exposure and HLA in healthy donors. Overall study: A subsequent analysis reported that the roughly 120 validation repertoires were produced on the same platform that had also been used for the 600 to 800 first-cohort repertoires. Notes on the study in general: CMV antigen specificity of three CMV-associated chains was confirmed in vitro. The tendency of first-cohort TCR clusters to co-occur in the roughly 120 validation repertoires was identified by a subsequent analysis. The study labeled more than 150 TCR beta chains cytomegalovirus-associated.

With regard to this clone: Its target is not known.

Germline values: CDR1 SGHNT, CDR2 YYREEE (reference sequence). The CDR3 extends over 14 amino acids. Trimming cost V 1 base and J 2 bases, with 10 bases left between them. This table comes from immunoSEQ multiplex PCR, and its TCRdb copy is limited to in-frame clones, with some not included. There are about 360,000 clones in the sample; roughly 88% occur only once, and 0.8% to 0.85% lies in the top ten. This TCR came from a woman younger than 35 in good health and CMV-seronegative. The V call is TRBV5-4, the J call TRBJ2-7; the D gene is possibly TRBD2 (6 bases). Source material: PBMCs. The DNA for the CDR3 is TGTGCCAGCAGCTTGAGAGGGGAGGCCTACGAGCAGTACTTC. It encodes CASSLRGEAYEQYF.